Sequencing of this T cell receptor (beta chain) was carried out in a study of T cell responses to AZD1222 COVID-19 vaccine. Assay: immunoSEQ multiplex PCR; the TCRdb copy retains only in-frame clones and omits some. The profile shows some 150,000 clones, roughly 85% of them singletons. The V and J ends lost 4 bases and 6 bases respectively, with 15 bases between them. Germline loops: CDR1 SGHNT, CDR2 YENEEA. The CDR3 is made up of 15 amino acids. The sequence was collected from an adult who received the MenACWY meningococcal vaccine as a control. The sample in question was peripheral blood, obtained 28 days after the second dose of the MenACWY control vaccine. V is TRBV11-3 and J is TRBJ2-2; D perhaps matches TRBD1 (6 bases). CDR3 loop: CASSSGQGGAGELFF. CDR3 coding DNA: TGTGCCAGCAGCTCGGGACAAGGAGGCGCCGGGGAGCTGTTTTTT.